The clone carrying this T cell receptor beta chain has only one observation. The CDR3 extends over 20 amino acids. Trimming left V 7 bases short and J 6 bases short, with 31 bases between. Germline loops: CDR1 MDHEN, CDR2 SYDVKM. The sample originates from a study of OX40 agonist ivuxolimab in advanced cancers. For the study at large: Patients were given ivuxolimab, an antibody that agonizes OX40 (CD134).

Assay used: immunoSEQ multiplex PCR; TCRdb lists only in-frame clones, some missing. Of some 29,000 clones listed, around nine tenths were seen once; the top ten hold roughly 19%. This clonotype was obtained from an adult with an advanced solid tumor such as melanoma, head and neck, liver or kidney cancer. The genes are TRBV28 and TRBJ1-6, with a weak D call TRBD1 (5 bases). The specimen was CD4+ or CD8+ T cells sorted from blood, collected in a trial of the OX40 agonist ivuxolimab. The CDR3 loop is CASTSQRGEAYLLTNSPLHF. The DNA for the CDR3 is TGTGCCAGCACCTCCCAACGGGGGGAGGCCTACCTGCTCACTAATTCACCCCTCCACTTT.